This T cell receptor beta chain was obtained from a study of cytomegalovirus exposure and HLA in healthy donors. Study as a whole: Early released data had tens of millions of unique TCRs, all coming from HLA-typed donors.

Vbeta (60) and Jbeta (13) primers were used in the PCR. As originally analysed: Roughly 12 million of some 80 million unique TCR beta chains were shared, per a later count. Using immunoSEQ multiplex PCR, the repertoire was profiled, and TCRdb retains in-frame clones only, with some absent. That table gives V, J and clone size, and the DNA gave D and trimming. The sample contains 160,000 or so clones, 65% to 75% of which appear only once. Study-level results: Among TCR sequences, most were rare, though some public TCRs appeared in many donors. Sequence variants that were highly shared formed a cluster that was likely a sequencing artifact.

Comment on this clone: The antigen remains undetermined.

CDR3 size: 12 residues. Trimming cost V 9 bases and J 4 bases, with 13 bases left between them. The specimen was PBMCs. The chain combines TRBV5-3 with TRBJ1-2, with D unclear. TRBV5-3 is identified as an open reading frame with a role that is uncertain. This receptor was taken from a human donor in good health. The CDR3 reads CANDRGAYGYTF. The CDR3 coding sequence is TGTGCCAACGACCGGGGAGCCTATGGCTACACCTTC.